The rows below give T cell receptor beta chains drawn from one sample of a study of CD8 T cells in ankylosing spondylitis. TCRdb processed the 5' RACE reads anew with MiXCR; each CDR3 protein has one entry. The table lists about 220,000 distinct CDR3 sequences, 6% to 8% of them singletons. The source material was blood, either unsorted or a sorted T cell fraction (not recorded which). The receptors here all came from a male donor with ankylosing spondylitis. Both conserved end residues are part of each CDR3.

>TRBJ2-1|TRBV27
CASSSPTSGTSGEQFF
>TRBJ1-1|TRBV10-3
CAISDWGDVSILNTEAFF
>TRBJ1-2|TRBV29-1
CSVAGTANYGGYGYTF
>TRBJ1-1|TRBV7-9
CASSGQGPNTEAFF
>TRBJ2-1|TRBV29-1
CSVLWEARGNEQFF
>TRBJ2-7|TRBV4-3
CASSQVLAGAVYEQYF
>TRBJ1-1|TRBV30
CAWRRNTEAFF
>TRBJ2-1|TRBV30
CAWNPGLAGRSYNEQFF
>TRBJ1-5|TRBV2
CASSGSESSNQPQHF
>TRBJ2-7|TRBV7-9
CASSLVPQGLYIYEQYF
>TRBJ2-5|TRBV13
CASSHRGQETQYF
>TRBJ2-7|TRBV7-9
CASSLRSGSYEQYF
>TRBJ2-2|TRBV7-9
CASSSSGRGRAGELFF
>TRBJ2-2|TRBV6-5
CASSNPDSKNTGELFF
>TRBJ2-2|TRBV2
CASKLGRTNTGELFF
>TRBJ1-5|TRBV5-2
CAMGPGQGGWPQHF
>TRBJ1-3|TRBV27
CASSSRGLGNTIYF
>TRBJ2-3|TRBV20-1
CSARDRRFVDTQYF
>TRBJ2-7|TRBV6-2/TRBV6-3
CASSGGENYEQYF
>TRBJ1-2|TRBV10-3
CAISEPSTGRSGYTF
>TRBJ2-7|TRBV25-1
CASSDIGTYEQYF
>TRBJ1-5|TRBV24-1
CATSDGRRIQPQHF
>TRBJ1-1|TRBV7-9
CASSLQGPNTEAFF
>TRBJ2-7|TRBV4-3
CASSQDLQDRWNEQYF
>TRBJ2-3|TRBV5-6
CASSLAMGSGDTQYF
>TRBJ2-7|TRBV7-6
CASSLVPGRVYEQYF
>TRBJ1-2|TRBV20-1
CSARVRDYGYTF
>TRBJ1-1|TRBV12-3/TRBV12-4
CASSFFSGTEAFF
>TRBJ2-1|TRBV6-1
CASSRDHHNEQFF